Each of the 17 T cell receptor beta chains below was sequenced from the same sample in a study of OX40 agonist ivuxolimab in advanced cancers. Profiling relied on immunoSEQ multiplex PCR, and the TCRdb table lists in-frame clones only, not all of them. Of 30,000 to 45,000 clones detected, less than 80% appear once; the ten largest clones hold roughly 13%. The material was CD4+ or CD8+ T cells sorted from blood, obtained in a trial of the OX40 agonist ivuxolimab. The source is an adult with an advanced solid tumor such as melanoma, head and neck, liver or kidney cancer.

The rearrangement links TRBV10-1 to TRBJ2-2, with D perhaps matching TRBD2 (6 bases). This CDR3 is 18 amino acids long. The germline V gene has CDR1 WNHNN and CDR2 SYGVQD (reference sequence). The V gene lost 0 bases and the J gene lost 5 bases, with 19 bases spanning the gap. The CDR3 nucleotides read TGCGCCAGCAGTGAGTCTCTCCGGGACTCTCGAGGAACCGGGGAGCTGTTTTTT. Residues: CASSESLRDSRGTGELFF.

This clone showed up just a few times. The CDR3: CASSLNRDTSLYGYTF. The DNA for the CDR3 is TGCGCCAGCAGTCTAAACCGGGACACTTCACTCTATGGCTACACCTTC. The chain is built from TRBV5-1 and TRBJ1-2, with D perhaps TRBD1 (6 bases). V gave up 5 bases and J gave up 4 bases, with 21 bases separating them. This CDR3 comprises 16 residues. Per the germline V gene, CDR1 is SGHRS and CDR2 is YFSETQ.

This rearrangement joins TRBV12-5 to TRBJ2-3; TRBD1 is a possible D gene (5 bases). Trimming removed 4 bases from V and 2 bases from J, with 13 bases in between. Germline V CDR1 and CDR2: LGHNT, FRNRAP. The CDR3 contains 15 residues. CDR3 DNA sequence: TGTGCTAGTGGTTGGAGACAGTCATCCACAGATACGCAGTATTTT. Protein: CASGWRQSSTDTQYF.

The chain uses TRBV5-5 and TRBJ2-7; no clear D gene. V gave up 4 bases and J gave up 2 bases, with 10 bases separating them. Germline CDR1 SGHKS, CDR2 YYEKEE (reference sequence). CDR3 length: 13 residues. The CDR3, as DNA: TGTGCCAGCAGCCCGGAATCGGCCTACGAGCAGTACTTC. It yields the protein CASSPESAYEQYF.

The CDR3 nucleotides read TGTGCCAGCACCGGAGCGGGAGGGTGGGTCGACACCGGGGAGCTGTTTTTT. This codes for CASTGAGGWVDTGELFF. The chain carries TRBV28 and TRBJ2-2, with TRBD2 matching over 10 bases. Germline-derived CDR1 and CDR2 are MDHEN and SYDVKM. Trimming cost V 7 bases and J 3 bases; bases outside gene matches: 11. The CDR3 runs to 17 residues. The full variable domain, rest sourced from reference TRBV28 and TRBJ2-2, is DVKVTQSSRYLVKRTGEKVFLECVQDMDHENMFWYRQDPGLGLRLIYFSYDVKMKEKGDIPEGYSVSREKKERFSLILESASTNQTSMYLCASTGAGGWVDTGELFFGEGSRLTVL.

The chain uses TRBV6-4 and TRBJ1-2; the D gene is possibly TRBD1 (5 bases). With 5 bases removed from V and 11 bases from J, the gap between germline ends came to 15 bases. This CDR3 comprises 12 residues. Per germline, CDR1 MRHNA and CDR2 SNTAGT. CDR3 residues: CASSNVGGSYTF. The CDR3 DNA reads TGTGCCAGCAGTAACGTGGGGGGTAGTTACACCTTC.

The chain employs TRBV15 and TRBJ2-1, with 11 nucleotides matching TRBD2. Per the germline V gene, CDR1 is LNHNV and CDR2 is YYDKDF (reference sequence). CDR3 length: 15 residues. V lost 6 bases to trimming and J lost 4 bases; unmatched junction nucleotides: 5. The chain's CDR3 is CATSISGRDYNEQFF. The CDR3 DNA is TGTGCCACCAGTATTAGCGGGAGGGATTACAATGAGCAGTTCTTC.

The V and J genes are TRBV5-6 and TRBJ2-7, with D tentatively TRBD1 (6 bases). Germline assignment: CDR1 SGHDT and CDR2 YYEEEE. The CDR3 has 12 amino acids. Trimming left V 5 bases short and J 4 bases short, with 10 bases between. The CDR3 DNA is TGTGCCAGCAGTGGACAGACTTACGAGCAGTACTTC. Translating gives CASSGQTYEQYF.

Concerning this clone: The junction departs from germline at one end; a sequencing error may be responsible. This chain links TRBV10-3 with TRBJ2-2; D gene uncertain. The germline CDR1 and CDR2 sequences are ENHRY and SYGVKD. The CDR3 spans 17 residues. CDR3 sequence (DNA): TGTGCCATCAATGAGACCACAGCCGACCCTGGCACCGGGGAGCTGTTTTTT. Translating it yields CAINETTADPGTGELFF.

The chain employs TRBV11-2 and TRBJ2-1; the match to TRBD1 covers 8 bases. With V trimmed by 0 bases and J by 12 bases, 10 bases remained unmatched. Per germline, CDR1 SGHAT and CDR2 FQNNGV. This CDR3 is 15 amino acids long. DNA for the CDR3: TGTGCCAGCAGCTTAGAACGGCAGGGGGCGTATGGGCAGTTCTTC. Its protein product is CASSLERQGAYGQFF.

The CDR3 sequence is CASTPRGGGPDEQFF. The CDR3 DNA reads TGTGCCAGCACCCCGAGGGGGGGAGGGCCAGATGAGCAGTTCTTC. V gene TRBV11-2 combines with J gene TRBJ2-1; D is possibly TRBD2 (7 bases). Trimming removed 7 bases at V and 8 bases at J, with 21 bases between. CDR3 length: 15 residues. Germline CDR1 SGHAT, CDR2 FQNNGV.

The rearrangement joins TRBV28 to TRBJ1-1; D uncertain. From germline, CDR1 is MDHEN and CDR2 SYDVKM. The length of the CDR3 is 15 residues. Deletions cut 5 bases from V and 0 bases from J, with 13 bases between. The CDR3 sequence: CASSPLGSLNTEAFF. In DNA form, the CDR3 reads TGTGCCAGCAGTCCCTTAGGGAGCCTGAACACTGAAGCTTTCTTT. The full variable domain, rest sourced from reference TRBV28 and TRBJ1-1, is DVKVTQSSRYLVKRTGEKVFLECVQDMDHENMFWYRQDPGLGLRLIYFSYDVKMKEKGDIPEGYSVSREKKERFSLILESASTNQTSMYLCASSPLGSLNTEAFFGQGTRLTVV.

The chain employs TRBV6-1 and TRBJ2-4; the D gene is possibly TRBD1 (6 bases). Per germline, CDR1 MNHNS and CDR2 SASEGT. The CDR3 runs 14 residues. With 8 bases removed from V and 3 bases from J, the gap between germline ends came to 14 bases. CDR3 protein: CASRAGTYKNIQYF. Written as DNA, the CDR3 is TGTGCCAGCCGAGCCGGGACATACAAAAACATTCAGTACTTC.

The genes are TRBV30 and TRBJ2-3, with D tentatively TRBD1 or TRBD2 (6 bases each). The CDR3 runs to 15 residues. Per the germline V gene, CDR1 is GTSNPN and CDR2 is SVGIG (reference sequence). V was shortened by 2 bases and J by 4 bases, with 16 bases between the two germline ends. The DNA for the CDR3 is TGTGCCTGGAGTAAGGGGGACTCTGGGCCAGATACGCAGTATTTT. It codes for CAWSKGDSGPDTQYF. Full variable domain (rest looked up from reference TRBV30 and TRBJ2-3): SQTIHQWPATLVQPVGSPLSLECTVEGTSNPNLYWYRQAAGRGLQLLFYSVGIGQISSEVPQNLSASRPQDRQFILSSKKLLLSDSGFYLCAWSKGDSGPDTQYFGPGTRLTVL.

The V gene is TRBV27, the J gene TRBJ1-5; D gene uncertain. Trimming left V 5 bases short and J 7 bases short, with 24 bases between. The germline V gene encodes CDR1 MNHEY and CDR2 SMNVEV (reference sequence). The CDR3 has 17 residues. This chain's CDR3 is CASSAVKWPLFRQPQHF. In nucleotides, the CDR3 is TGTGCCAGCAGTGCGGTCAAATGGCCCTTATTTCGACAGCCCCAGCATTTT.

This clone came up once. The chain employs TRBV7-2 and TRBJ1-1; TRBD1 matches 10 bases. This CDR3 contains 14 residues. Germline-derived CDR1 and CDR2 are SGHTA and FQGNSA. V shed 5 bases, J shed 5 bases, and the junction held 5 bases outside the gene matches. The CDR3 DNA is TGTGCCAGCAGCGTCCGGGACAGGGGAACTGAAGCTTTCTTT. It yields the protein CASSVRDRGTEAFF.

This chain connects TRBV28 to TRBJ1-2, with TRBD1 identical over 8 bases. The CDR3 extends over 15 amino acids. CDR1 and CDR2 from the germline V gene are MDHEN and SYDVKM. V was pared by 10 bases and J by 7 bases, with 17 bases of the junction left unmatched. CDR3 in amino acids: CATISGPQGALGYTF. In nucleotides, the CDR3 is TGTGCCACCATTAGTGGGCCTCAGGGGGCGCTTGGCTACACCTTC.